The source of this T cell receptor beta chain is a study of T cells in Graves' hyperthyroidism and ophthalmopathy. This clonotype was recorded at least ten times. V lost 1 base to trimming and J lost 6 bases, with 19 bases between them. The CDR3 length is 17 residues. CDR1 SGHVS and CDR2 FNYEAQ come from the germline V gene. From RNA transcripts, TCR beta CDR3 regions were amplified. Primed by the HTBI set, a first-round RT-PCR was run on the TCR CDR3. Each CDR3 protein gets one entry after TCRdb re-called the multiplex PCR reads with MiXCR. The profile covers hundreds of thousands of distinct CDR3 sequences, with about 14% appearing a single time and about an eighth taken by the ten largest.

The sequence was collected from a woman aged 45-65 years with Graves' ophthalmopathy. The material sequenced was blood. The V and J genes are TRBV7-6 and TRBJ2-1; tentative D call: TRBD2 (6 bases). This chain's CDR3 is CASSLGGGLLGSNEQFF. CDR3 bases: TGTGCCAGCAGCTTAGGTGGGGGACTTCTAGGGAGCAATGAGCAGTTCTTC.